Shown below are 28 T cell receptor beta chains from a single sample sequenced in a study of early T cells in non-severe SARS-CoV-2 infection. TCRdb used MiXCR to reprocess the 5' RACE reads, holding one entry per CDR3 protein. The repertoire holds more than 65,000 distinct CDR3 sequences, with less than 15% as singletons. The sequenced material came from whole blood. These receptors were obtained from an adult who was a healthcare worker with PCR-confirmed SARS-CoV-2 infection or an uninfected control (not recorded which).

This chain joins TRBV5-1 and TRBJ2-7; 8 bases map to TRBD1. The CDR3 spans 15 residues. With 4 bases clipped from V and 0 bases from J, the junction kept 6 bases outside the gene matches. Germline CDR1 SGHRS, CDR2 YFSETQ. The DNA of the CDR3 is TGCGCCAGCAGCCCGGGGGACAGGAGCTCCTACGAGCAGTACTTC. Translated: CASSPGDRSSYEQYF.

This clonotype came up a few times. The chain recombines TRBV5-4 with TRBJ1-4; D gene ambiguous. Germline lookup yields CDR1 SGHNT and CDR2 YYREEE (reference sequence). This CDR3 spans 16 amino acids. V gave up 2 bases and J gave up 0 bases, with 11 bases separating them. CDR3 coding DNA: TGTGCCAGCAGCTTTAGTCCGGTGACAACTAATGAAAAACTGTTTTTT. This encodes CASSFSPVTTNEKLFF.

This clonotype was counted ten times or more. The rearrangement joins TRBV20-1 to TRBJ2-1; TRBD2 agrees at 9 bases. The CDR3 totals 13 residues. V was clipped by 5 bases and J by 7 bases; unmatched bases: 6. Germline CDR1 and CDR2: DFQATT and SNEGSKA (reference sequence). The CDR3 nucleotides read TGCAGTGCTCGCGGGCTAGCGGGGAATGAGCAGTTCTTC. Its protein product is CSARGLAGNEQFF.

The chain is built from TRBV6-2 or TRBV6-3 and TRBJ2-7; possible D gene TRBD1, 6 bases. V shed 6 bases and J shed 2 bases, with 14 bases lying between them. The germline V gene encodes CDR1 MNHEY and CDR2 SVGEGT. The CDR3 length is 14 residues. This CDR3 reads CASSPGTPPYEQYF. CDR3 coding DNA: TGTGCCAGCAGCCCCGGGACACCCCCCTACGAGCAGTACTTC.

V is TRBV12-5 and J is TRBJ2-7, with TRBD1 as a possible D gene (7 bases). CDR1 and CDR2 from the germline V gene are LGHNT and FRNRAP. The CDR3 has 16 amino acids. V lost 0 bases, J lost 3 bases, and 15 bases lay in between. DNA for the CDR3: TGTGCTAGTGGTTTGGTAGTCCCAGGGGGGAACTACGAGCAGTACTTC. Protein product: CASGLVVPGGNYEQYF.

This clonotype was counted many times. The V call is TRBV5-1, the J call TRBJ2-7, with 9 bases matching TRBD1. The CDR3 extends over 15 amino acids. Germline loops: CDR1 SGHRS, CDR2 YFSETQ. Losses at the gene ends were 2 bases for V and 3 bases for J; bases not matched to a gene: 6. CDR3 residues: CASSFGGTGHYEQYF. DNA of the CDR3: TGCGCCAGCAGCTTTGGAGGGACAGGGCACTACGAGCAGTACTTC.

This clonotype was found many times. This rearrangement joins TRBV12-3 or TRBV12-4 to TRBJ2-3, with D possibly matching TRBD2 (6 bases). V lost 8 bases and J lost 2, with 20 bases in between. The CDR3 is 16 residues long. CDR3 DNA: TGTGCCAGCCGAGGACCGGGACTGCTTCCCACAGATACGCAGTATTTT. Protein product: CASRGPGLLPTDTQYF.

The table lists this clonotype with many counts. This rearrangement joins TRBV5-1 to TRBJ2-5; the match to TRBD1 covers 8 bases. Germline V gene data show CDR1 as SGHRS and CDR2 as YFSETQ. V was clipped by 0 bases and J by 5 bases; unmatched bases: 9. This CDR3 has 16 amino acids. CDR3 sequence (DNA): TGCGCCAGCAGCTTGGGCCTCCAGGGGGCCTGGGAGACCCAGTACTTC. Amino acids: CASSLGLQGAWETQYF.

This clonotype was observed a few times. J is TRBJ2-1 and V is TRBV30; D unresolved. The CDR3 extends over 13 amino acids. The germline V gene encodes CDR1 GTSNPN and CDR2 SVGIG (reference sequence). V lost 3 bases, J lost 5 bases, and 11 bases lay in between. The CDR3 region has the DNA TGTGCCTGGAGCGTGACGGGCGACAATGAGCAGTTCTTC. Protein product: CAWSVTGDNEQFF.

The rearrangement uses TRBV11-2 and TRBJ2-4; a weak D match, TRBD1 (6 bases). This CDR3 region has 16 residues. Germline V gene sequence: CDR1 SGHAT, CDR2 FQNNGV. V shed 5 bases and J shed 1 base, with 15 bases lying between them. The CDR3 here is CASSPPGQGAKNIQYF. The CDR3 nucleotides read TGTGCCAGCAGCCCCCCTGGCCAGGGGGCCAAAAACATTCAGTACTTC.

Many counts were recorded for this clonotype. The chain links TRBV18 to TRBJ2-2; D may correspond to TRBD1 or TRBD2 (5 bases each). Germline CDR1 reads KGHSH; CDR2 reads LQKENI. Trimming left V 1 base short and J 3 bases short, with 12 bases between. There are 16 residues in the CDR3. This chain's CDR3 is CASSPRVGPDTGELFF. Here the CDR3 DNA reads TGTGCCAGCTCACCACGCGTGGGACCAGACACCGGGGAGCTGTTTTTT. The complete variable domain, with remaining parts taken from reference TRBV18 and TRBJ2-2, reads NAGVMQNPRHLVRRRGQEARLRCSPMKGHSHVYWYRQLPEEGLKFMVYLQKENIIDESGMPKERFSAEFPKEGPSILRIQQVVRGDSAAYFCASSPRVGPDTGELFFGEGSRLTVL.

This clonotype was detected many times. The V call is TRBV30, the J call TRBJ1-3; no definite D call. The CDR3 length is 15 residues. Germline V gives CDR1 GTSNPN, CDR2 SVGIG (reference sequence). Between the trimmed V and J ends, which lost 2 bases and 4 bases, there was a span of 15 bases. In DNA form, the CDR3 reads TGTGCCTGGAGTACTGGAGCCCTAGCGGGAAACACCATATATTTT. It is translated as CAWSTGALAGNTIYF.

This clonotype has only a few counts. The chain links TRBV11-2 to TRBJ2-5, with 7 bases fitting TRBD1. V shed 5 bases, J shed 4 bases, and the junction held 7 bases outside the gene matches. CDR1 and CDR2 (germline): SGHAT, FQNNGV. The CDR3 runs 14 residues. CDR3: CASSRDRVPETQYF. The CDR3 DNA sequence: TGTGCCAGCAGCCGAGACAGGGTACCAGAGACCCAGTACTTC.

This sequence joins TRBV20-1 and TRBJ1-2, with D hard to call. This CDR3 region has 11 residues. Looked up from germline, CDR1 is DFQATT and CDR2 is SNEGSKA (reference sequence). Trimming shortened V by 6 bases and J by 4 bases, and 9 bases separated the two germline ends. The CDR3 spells CSAKHLYGYTF. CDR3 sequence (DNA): TGCAGTGCAAAACACCTCTATGGCTACACCTTC.

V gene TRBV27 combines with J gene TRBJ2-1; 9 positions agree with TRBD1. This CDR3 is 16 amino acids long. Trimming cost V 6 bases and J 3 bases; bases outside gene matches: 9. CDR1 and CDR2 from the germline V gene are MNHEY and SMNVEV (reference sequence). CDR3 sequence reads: CASSPPRDRVYNEQFF. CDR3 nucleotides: TGTGCCAGCAGCCCGCCTCGGGACAGGGTCTACAATGAGCAGTTCTTC.

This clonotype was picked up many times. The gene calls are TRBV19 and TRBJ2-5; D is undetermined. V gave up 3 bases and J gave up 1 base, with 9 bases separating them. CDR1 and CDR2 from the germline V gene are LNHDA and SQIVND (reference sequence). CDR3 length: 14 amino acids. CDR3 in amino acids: CASSIGPSQETQYF. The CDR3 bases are TGTGCCAGTAGTATTGGGCCCTCCCAAGAGACCCAGTACTTC.

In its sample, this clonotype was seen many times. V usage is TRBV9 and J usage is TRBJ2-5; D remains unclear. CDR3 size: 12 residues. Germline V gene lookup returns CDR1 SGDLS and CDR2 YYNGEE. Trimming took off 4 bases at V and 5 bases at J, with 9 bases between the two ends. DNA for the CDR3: TGTGCCAGCAGCCCCGTTGGGGAGACCCAGTACTTC. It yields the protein CASSPVGETQYF.

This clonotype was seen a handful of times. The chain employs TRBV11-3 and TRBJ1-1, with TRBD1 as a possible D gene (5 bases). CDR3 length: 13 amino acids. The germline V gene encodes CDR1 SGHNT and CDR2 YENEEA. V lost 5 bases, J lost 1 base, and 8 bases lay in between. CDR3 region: CASSGTANTEAFF. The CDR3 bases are TGTGCCAGCAGCGGGACGGCGAACACTGAAGCTTTCTTT.

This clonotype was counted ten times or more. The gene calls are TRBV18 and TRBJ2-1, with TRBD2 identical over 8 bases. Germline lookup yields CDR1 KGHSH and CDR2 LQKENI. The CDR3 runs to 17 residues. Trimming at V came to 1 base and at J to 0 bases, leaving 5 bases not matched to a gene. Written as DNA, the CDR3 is TGTGCCAGCTCACCACTGAGAAGCGGGAGCTCCTACAATGAGCAGTTCTTC. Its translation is CASSPLRSGSSYNEQFF. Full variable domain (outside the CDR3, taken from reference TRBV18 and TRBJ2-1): NAGVMQNPRHLVRRRGQEARLRCSPMKGHSHVYWYRQLPEEGLKFMVYLQKENIIDESGMPKERFSAEFPKEGPSILRIQQVVRGDSAAYFCASSPLRSGSSYNEQFFGPGTRLTVL.

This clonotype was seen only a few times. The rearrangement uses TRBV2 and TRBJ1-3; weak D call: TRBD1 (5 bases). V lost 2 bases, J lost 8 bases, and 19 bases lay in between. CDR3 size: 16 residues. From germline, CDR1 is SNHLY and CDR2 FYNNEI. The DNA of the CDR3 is TGTGCCAGCAGTGAAACCTGGCAGGGTGGTTCGGACACCATATATTTT. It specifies CASSETWQGGSDTIYF.

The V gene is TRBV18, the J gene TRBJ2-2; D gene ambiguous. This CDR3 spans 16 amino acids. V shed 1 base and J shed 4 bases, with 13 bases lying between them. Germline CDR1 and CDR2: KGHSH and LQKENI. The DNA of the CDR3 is TGTGCCAGCTCACCACGGGTGTCTGCCGTCACCGGGGAGCTGTTTTTT. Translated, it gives CASSPRVSAVTGELFF.

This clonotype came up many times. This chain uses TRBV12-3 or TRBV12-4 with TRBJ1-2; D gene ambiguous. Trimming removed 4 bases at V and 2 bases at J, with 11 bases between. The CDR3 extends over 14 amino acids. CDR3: CASSSTGENYGYTF. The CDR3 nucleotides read TGTGCCAGCAGTTCCACGGGAGAAAACTATGGCTACACCTTC.

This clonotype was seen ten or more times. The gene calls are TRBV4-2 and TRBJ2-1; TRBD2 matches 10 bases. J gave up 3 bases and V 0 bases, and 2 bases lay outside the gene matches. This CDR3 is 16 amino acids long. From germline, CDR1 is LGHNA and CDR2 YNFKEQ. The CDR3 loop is CASSQDRTSGYNEQFF. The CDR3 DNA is TGTGCCAGCAGCCAAGATAGGACTAGCGGCTACAATGAGCAGTTCTTC.

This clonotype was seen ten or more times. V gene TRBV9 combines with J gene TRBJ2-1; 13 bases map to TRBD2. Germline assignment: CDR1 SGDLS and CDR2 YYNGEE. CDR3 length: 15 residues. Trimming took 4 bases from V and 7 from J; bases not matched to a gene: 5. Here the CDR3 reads CASSWTSGSGNEQFF. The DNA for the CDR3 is TGTGCCAGCAGCTGGACTAGCGGGAGTGGGAATGAGCAGTTCTTC. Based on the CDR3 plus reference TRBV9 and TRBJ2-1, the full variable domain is DSGVTQTPKHLITATGQRVTLRCSPRSGDLSVYWYQQSLDQGLQFLIQYYNGEERAKGNILERFSAQQFPDLHSELNLSSLELGDSALYFCASSWTSGSGNEQFFGPGTRLTVL.

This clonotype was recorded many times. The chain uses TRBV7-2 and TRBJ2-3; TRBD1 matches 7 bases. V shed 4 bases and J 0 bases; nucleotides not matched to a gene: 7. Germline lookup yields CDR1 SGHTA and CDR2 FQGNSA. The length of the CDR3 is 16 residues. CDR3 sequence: CASSSQTGSSTDTQYF. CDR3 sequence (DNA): TGTGCCAGCAGCTCCCAGACAGGGTCCAGCACAGATACGCAGTATTTT.

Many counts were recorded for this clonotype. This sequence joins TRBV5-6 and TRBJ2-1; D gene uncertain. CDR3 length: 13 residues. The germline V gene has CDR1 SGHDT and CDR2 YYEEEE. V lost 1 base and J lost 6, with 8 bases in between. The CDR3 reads CASSLSNPNEQFF. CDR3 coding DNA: TGTGCCAGCAGCTTGTCCAACCCCAATGAGCAGTTCTTC. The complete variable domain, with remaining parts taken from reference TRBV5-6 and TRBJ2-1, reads DAGVTQSPTHLIKTRGQQVTLRCSPKSGHDTVSWYQQALGQGPQFIFQYYEEEERQRGNFPDRFSGHQFPNYSSELNVNALLLGDSALYLCASSLSNPNEQFFGPGTRLTVL.

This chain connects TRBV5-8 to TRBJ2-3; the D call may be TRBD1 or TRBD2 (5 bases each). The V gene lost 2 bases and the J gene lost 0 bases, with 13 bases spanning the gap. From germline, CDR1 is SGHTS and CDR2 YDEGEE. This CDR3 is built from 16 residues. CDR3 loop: CASSFGGTSSTDTQYF. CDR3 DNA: TGTGCCAGCAGCTTTGGGGGAACATCTAGCACAGATACGCAGTATTTT.

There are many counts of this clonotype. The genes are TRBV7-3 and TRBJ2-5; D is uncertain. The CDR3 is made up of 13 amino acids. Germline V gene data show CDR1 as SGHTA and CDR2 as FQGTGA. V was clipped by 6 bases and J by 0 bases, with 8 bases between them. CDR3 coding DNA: TGTGCCAGCAGATCTAGATACCAAGAGACCCAGTACTTC. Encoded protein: CASRSRYQETQYF.